These T cell receptor beta chains were read from a single sample in a study of a mutant IDH1 vaccine in newly diagnosed glioma. The antigens for these receptors are not known. Repertoires were generated with immunoSEQ multiplex PCR, while TCRdb's copy carries only in-frame clones and drops some. The sample holds 25,000 to 30,000 clones, 80% to 85% seen once. This material consisted of PBMCs, taken from a glioma patient whose treatment included an IDH1 peptide vaccine. These receptors all stem from a woman aged 25 to 39 with glioma. Both conserved end residues are part of each CDR3. A D gene is named only where the DNA matches it firmly. Size is stated for part of the rows, as once, few or many counts, or as a class when the clone is expanded.

V	size	J	D	CDR3	DNA
TRBV19	NA	TRBJ1-2	NA	CASSEDRWDGYTF	TGTGCCAGTAGCGAAGACAGATGGGATGGCTACACCTTC
TRBV5-1	NA	TRBJ1-1	NA	CASSLTGGNTEAFF	TGCGCCAGCAGCTTGACCGGGGGGAACACTGAAGCTTTCTTT
TRBV11-1	NA	TRBJ2-7	NA	CASSLDGYEQYF	TGTGCCAGCAGCTTAGACGGTTACGAGCAGTACTTC
TRBV7-9	once	TRBJ1-5	NA	CASSLGQGNQPQHF	TGTGCCAGCAGCTTAGGGCAGGGCAATCAGCCCCAGCATTTT
TRBV20-1	few	TRBJ1-2	NA	CSASYGYGYTF	TGCAGTGCTAGTTATGGCTATGGCTACACCTTC
TRBV19	few	TRBJ2-2	NA	CASRGIENLGTGELFF	TGTGCCAGTAGGGGAATCGAAAACCTCGGAACCGGGGAGCTGTTTTTT
TRBV6-1	NA	TRBJ1-5	NA	CASSPTLYQPQHF	TGTGCCAGCAGTCCGACCCTTTATCAGCCCCAGCATTTT
TRBV7-2	NA	TRBJ2-7	NA	CASSTDMSYEQYF	TGTGCCAGCAGCACGGACATGTCCTACGAGCAGTACTTC
TRBV10-3	NA	TRBJ2-1	TRBD1	CAISGQGAHNEQFF	TGTGCCATCAGTGGACAGGGGGCCCACAATGAGCAGTTCTTC
TRBV5-4	once	TRBJ2-3	TRBD2	CASSPNSGGATDTQYF	TGTGCCAGCAGCCCGAATAGCGGGGGGGCCACGGATACGCAGTATTTT
TRBV11-2	NA	TRBJ1-4	TRBD1	CASSHRQGTTNEKLFF	TGTGCCAGCAGCCATCGACAGGGGACAACTAATGAAAAACTGTTTTTT
TRBV30	NA	TRBJ2-7	NA	CARGEPYEQYF	TGTGCCCGGGGAGAGCCCTACGAGCAGTACTTC
TRBV5-1	NA	TRBJ2-2	TRBD1	CASSWDRPNTGELFF	TGCGCCAGCAGCTGGGACAGGCCTAACACCGGGGAGCTGTTTTTT
TRBV19	NA	TRBJ1-1	NA	CASSMPGVITEAFF	TGTGCCAGTAGTATGCCAGGGGTGATCACTGAAGCTTTCTTT
TRBV5-1	once	TRBJ1-6	NA	CASRSRVDSPLHF	TGCGCCAGCAGATCCAGGGTAGATTCACCCCTCCACTTT
TRBV5-4	NA	TRBJ2-5	TRBD2	CASSPQGGSQETQYF	TGTGCCAGCAGCCCCCAGGGAGGGAGCCAAGAGACCCAGTACTTC
TRBV4-2	NA	TRBJ1-2	NA	CASSPKGDAYGYTF	TGTGCCAGCAGCCCCAAGGGGGATGCCTATGGCTACACCTTC
TRBV4-2	NA	TRBJ2-3	NA	CASSQGASVGTDTQYF	TGTGCCAGCAGCCAAGGGGCTAGCGTAGGCACAGATACGCAGTATTTT
TRBV7-9	once	TRBJ1-5	NA	CASSLGPGFNQPQHF	TGTGCCAGCAGCTTAGGGCCGGGCTTCAATCAGCCCCAGCATTTT
TRBV18	NA	TRBJ1-1	TRBD1	CASSPLPTTGPFF	TGTGCCAGCTCACCTCTACCGACGACAGGGCCCTTCTTT
TRBV9	NA	TRBJ2-5	TRBD2	CASSATSGVIRETQYF	TGTGCCAGCAGCGCCACTAGCGGGGTGATTAGGGAGACCCAGTACTTC
TRBV6-1	NA	TRBJ2-2	NA	CGGGQDLTGELFF	TGTGGGGGGGGACAGGACCTCACCGGGGAGCTGTTTTTT
TRBV7-9	NA	TRBJ1-1	TRBD1	CASSFKQGSTEAFF	TGTGCCAGCAGCTTTAAACAGGGGAGCACTGAAGCTTTCTTT
TRBV5-1	NA	TRBJ1-4	NA	CASKPLGGSNEKLFF	TGCGCCAGCAAGCCGCTGGGGGGCTCTAATGAAAAACTGTTTTTT
TRBV29-1	once	TRBJ2-7	TRBD2	CSVVWTSEPVEQYF	TGCAGCGTTGTGTGGACTAGCGAACCGGTCGAGCAGTACTTC
TRBV7-9	NA	TRBJ2-1	NA	CASKRNEYNEQFF	TGTGCCAGCAAGCGGAACGAATACAATGAGCAGTTCTTC
TRBV6-6	NA	TRBJ1-2	NA	CASSYAISYGYTF	TGTGCCAGCAGTTACGCCATCTCCTATGGCTACACCTTC
TRBV29-1	NA	TRBJ1-2	NA	CSVIQQYYGYTF	TGCAGCGTTATCCAACAGTACTATGGCTACACCTTC
TRBV11-2	NA	TRBJ2-5	NA	CASSLTSETQYF	TGTGCCAGCAGCTTAACGAGCGAGACCCAGTACTTC
TRBV7-2	NA	TRBJ2-7	TRBD2	CASSPGGLGYEQYF	TGTGCCAGCAGCCCGGGGGGTCTAGGGTACGAGCAGTACTTC
TRBV7-2	NA	TRBJ1-6	TRBD1	CASSSDRDLSSPLHF	TGTGCCAGCAGCTCCGACAGGGATCTGTCTTCACCCCTCCACTTT
TRBV15	NA	TRBJ1-4	NA	CATSRETRDGKLFF	TGTGCCACCAGCAGAGAGACTAGGGACGGAAAACTGTTTTTT
TRBV7-9	NA	TRBJ1-6	NA	CASSFEQVKSPLHF	TGTGCCAGCAGCTTTGAGCAGGTTAAGTCACCCCTCCACTTT
TRBV4-2	NA	TRBJ2-2	TRBD2	CASSPTSGGSGELFF	TGTGCCAGCAGCCCGACTAGCGGGGGATCCGGGGAGCTGTTTTTT
TRBV19	NA	TRBJ2-2	TRBD2	CASSMLAGTGELFF	TGTGCCAGTAGTATGCTAGCGGGAACCGGGGAGCTGTTTTTT
TRBV5-4	NA	TRBJ1-1	TRBD1	CASSFPNRGKRTEAFF	TGTGCCAGCAGCTTCCCAAACAGGGGGAAGCGCACTGAAGCTTTCTTT
TRBV6-4	NA	TRBJ2-6	NA	CASSDSGQGSGANVLTF	TGTGCCAGCAGTGACTCAGGGCAAGGCTCTGGGGCCAACGTCCTGACTTTC
TRBV5-6	NA	TRBJ1-2	NA	CASTLRGRGANYGYTF	TGTGCCAGCACCCTTCGGGGGAGGGGCGCTAACTATGGCTACACCTTC
TRBV4-1	NA	TRBJ2-7	NA	CASSQVFSGGSYEQYF	TGCGCCAGCAGCCAAGTCTTCAGTGGTGGTTCCTACGAGCAGTACTTC
TRBV18	NA	TRBJ2-7	NA	CASSGGTSSSYEQYF	TGTGCCAGCTCAGGGGGGACATCCAGCTCCTACGAGCAGTACTTC
TRBV6-6	NA	TRBJ2-5	TRBD2	CASSSGTSGPTQYF	TGTGCCAGCAGTTCAGGGACTAGCGGTCCGACCCAGTACTTC
TRBV9	NA	TRBJ2-2	TRBD1	CASTTDRANTGELFF	TGTGCCAGCACTACGGACAGGGCGAACACCGGGGAGCTGTTTTTT
TRBV4-1	NA	TRBJ2-4	NA	CASRGDIQYF	TGCGCCAGCAGGGGGGACATTCAGTACTTC
TRBV6-5	NA	TRBJ2-5	NA	CASTTGGAWKTQYF	TGTGCCAGCACCACAGGGGGGGCCTGGAAGACCCAGTACTTC
TRBV9	NA	TRBJ2-5	NA	CASSVEGNQETQYF	TGTGCCAGCAGCGTAGAAGGGAACCAAGAGACCCAGTACTTC
TRBV23-1	NA	TRBJ2-7	NA	CASSYNRVAQDSSSYEQYF	TGCGCCAGCAGTTACAACAGGGTGGCCCAGGATTCATCCTCCTACGAGCAGTACTTC
TRBV4-1	NA	TRBJ2-2	NA	CASSQEGHMNTGELFF	TGCGCCAGCAGCCAAGAAGGTCACATGAACACCGGGGAGCTGTTTTTT
TRBV7-9	NA	TRBJ2-3	TRBD2	CASSFGRTSGADTQYF	TGTGCCAGCAGCTTCGGAAGGACTAGCGGGGCAGATACGCAGTATTTT
TRBV7-9	NA	TRBJ1-2	NA	CASWVSPYGYTF	TGTGCCAGCTGGGTATCACCTTATGGCTACACCTTC
TRBV27	NA	TRBJ1-2	NA	CASRAGIVPYGYTF	TGTGCCAGCAGGGCGGGCATCGTGCCTTATGGCTACACCTTC
TRBV10-2	NA	TRBJ2-2	TRBD1	CASSDPGTGLHTGELFF	TGCGCCAGCAGTGATCCCGGGACAGGGTTACACACCGGGGAGCTGTTTTTT
TRBV30	NA	TRBJ2-5	TRBD2	CAWSVRGDSYQETQYF	TGTGCCTGGAGTGTACGGGGGGACTCGTACCAAGAGACCCAGTACTTC